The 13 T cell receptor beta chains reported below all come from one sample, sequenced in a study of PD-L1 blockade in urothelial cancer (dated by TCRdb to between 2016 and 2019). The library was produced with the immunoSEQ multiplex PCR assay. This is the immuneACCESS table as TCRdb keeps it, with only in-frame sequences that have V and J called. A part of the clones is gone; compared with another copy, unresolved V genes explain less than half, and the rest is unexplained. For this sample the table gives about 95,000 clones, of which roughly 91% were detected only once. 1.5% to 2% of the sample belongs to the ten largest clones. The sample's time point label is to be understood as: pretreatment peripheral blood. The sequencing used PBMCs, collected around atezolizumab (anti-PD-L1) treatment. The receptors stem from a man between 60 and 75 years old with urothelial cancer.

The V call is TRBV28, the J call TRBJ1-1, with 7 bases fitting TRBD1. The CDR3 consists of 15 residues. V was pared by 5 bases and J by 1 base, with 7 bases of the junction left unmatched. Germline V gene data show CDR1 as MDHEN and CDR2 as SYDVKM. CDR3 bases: TGTGCCAGCAGTCTCAGGACAGGAGGGAACACTGAAGCTTTCTTT. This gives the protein CASSLRTGGNTEAFF.

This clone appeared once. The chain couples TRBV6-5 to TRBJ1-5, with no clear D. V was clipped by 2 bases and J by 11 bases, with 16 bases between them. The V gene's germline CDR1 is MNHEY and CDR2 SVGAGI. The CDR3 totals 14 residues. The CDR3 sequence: CASSYAPASVAQHF. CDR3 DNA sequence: TGTGCCAGCAGTTACGCCCCCGCCTCGGTGGCCCAGCATTTT.

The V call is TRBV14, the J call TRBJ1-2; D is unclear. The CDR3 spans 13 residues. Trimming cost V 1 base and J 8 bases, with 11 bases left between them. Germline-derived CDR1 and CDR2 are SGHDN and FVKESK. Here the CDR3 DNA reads TGTGCCAGCAGCCAAGCGCGGGTGGGGGGCTACACCTTC. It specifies CASSQARVGGYTF.

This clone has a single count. The CDR3 here is CASRPGTGTQPQHF. The CDR3 DNA is TGTGCCAGCAGGCCGGGGACAGGGACTCAGCCCCAGCATTTT. This chain connects TRBV28 to TRBJ1-5; 9 positions agree with TRBD1. Per germline, CDR1 MDHEN and CDR2 SYDVKM. The V segment lost 6 bases and the J segment 6 bases; nucleotides outside the gene matches: 6. The CDR3 sequence is 14 residues long.

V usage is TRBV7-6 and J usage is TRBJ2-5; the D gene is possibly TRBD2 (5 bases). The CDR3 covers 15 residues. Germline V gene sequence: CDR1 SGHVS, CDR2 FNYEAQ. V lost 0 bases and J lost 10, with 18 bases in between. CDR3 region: CASSLADAGRSIQYF. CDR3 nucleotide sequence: TGTGCCAGCAGCTTAGCGGACGCGGGCCGGAGCATCCAGTACTTC.

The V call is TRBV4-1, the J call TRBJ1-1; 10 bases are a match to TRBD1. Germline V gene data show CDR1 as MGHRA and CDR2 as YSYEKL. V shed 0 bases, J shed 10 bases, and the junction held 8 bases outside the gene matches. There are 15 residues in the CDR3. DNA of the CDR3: TGCGCCAGCAGCCAAGAAGCAGGGACAGGGGTTGGAGCTTTCTTT. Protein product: CASSQEAGTGVGAFF.

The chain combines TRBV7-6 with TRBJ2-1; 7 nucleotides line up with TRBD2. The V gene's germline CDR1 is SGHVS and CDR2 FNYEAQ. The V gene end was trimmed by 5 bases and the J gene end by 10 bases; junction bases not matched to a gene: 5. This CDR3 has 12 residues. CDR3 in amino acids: CASSPQRGEQFF. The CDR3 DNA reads TGTGCCAGCAGCCCACAGCGGGGAGAGCAGTTCTTC.

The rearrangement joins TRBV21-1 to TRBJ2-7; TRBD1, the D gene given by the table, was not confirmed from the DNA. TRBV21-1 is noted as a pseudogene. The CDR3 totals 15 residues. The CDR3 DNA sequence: TGTGCCAGCAGCGAGACGACAGGGGGCCCCTACGAGCAGTACTTC. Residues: CASSETTGGPYEQYF.

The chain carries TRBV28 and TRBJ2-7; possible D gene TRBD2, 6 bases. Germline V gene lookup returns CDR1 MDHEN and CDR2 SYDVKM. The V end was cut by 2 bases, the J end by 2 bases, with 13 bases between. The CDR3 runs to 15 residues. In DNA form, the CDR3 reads TGTGCCAGCAGTTTACCGGGACGGGAGACCTACGAGCAGTACTTC. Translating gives CASSLPGRETYEQYF.

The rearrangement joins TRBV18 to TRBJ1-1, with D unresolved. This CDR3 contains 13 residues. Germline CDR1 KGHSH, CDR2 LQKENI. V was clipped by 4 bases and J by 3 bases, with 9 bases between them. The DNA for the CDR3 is TGTGCCAGCTCACAGAAGGCGGACACTGAAGCTTTCTTT. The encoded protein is CASSQKADTEAFF.

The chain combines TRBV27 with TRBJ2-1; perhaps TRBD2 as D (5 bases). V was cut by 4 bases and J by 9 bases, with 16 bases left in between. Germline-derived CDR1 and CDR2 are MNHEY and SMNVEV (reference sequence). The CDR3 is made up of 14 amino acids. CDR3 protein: CASSSFGRRSEQFF. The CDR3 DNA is TGTGCCAGCAGTTCATTCGGGCGGAGGAGTGAGCAGTTCTTC.

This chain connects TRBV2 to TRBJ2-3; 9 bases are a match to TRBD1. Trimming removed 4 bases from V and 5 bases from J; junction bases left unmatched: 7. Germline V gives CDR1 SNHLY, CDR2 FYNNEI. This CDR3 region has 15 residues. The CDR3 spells CASSAYRGQGDTQYF. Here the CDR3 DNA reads TGTGCCAGCAGTGCGTACAGGGGGCAGGGAGATACGCAGTATTTT.

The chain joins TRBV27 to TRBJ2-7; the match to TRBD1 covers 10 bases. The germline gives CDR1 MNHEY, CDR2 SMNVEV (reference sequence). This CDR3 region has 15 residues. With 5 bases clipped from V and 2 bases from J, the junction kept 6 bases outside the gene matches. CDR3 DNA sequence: TGTGCCAGCAGTATCCGGGACAGGGGACCCTACGAGCAGTACTTC. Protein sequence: CASSIRDRGPYEQYF.